Following are 9 T cell receptor beta chains from one sample sequenced in a study of T-cell memory formation after mild COVID-19. TCRdb independently ran MiXCR on the 5' RACE reads; one entry per CDR3 protein. Here the sample spans some 320,000 distinct CDR3 sequences, 15% to 20% being singletons. The specimen was PBMCs or a T cell subset sorted from them (not recorded which). These receptors were taken from a man between 18 and 29 years old who had mild COVID-19 (a few samples of this study predate the infection). Cell type and time point are not known.

The table lists this clonotype with many counts. The chain uses TRBV7-3 and TRBJ1-1, with no clear D. The germline V gene has CDR1 SGHTA and CDR2 FQGTGA. This CDR3 is 13 amino acids long. V was pared by 5 bases and J by 1 base, with 8 bases between. The CDR3 is CASSLQPNTEAFF. CDR3 nucleotides: TGTGCCAGCAGCCTTCAACCGAACACTGAAGCTTTCTTT.

This clonotype was observed many times. This chain links TRBV7-2 with TRBJ1-2; D ambiguous. This CDR3 has 13 amino acids. Trimming shortened V by 1 base and J by 3 bases, and 6 bases separated the two germline ends. Germline CDR1 is SGHTA and CDR2 is FQGNSA. The CDR3 DNA reads TGTGCCAGCAGCTTAGGGTTGGACTATGGCTACACCTTC. Residues: CASSLGLDYGYTF.

This clonotype was counted at least ten times. The chain employs TRBV4-2 and TRBJ2-1; D remains ambiguous. V was trimmed by 5 bases and J by 3 bases, leaving 14 bases between them. Germline V lookup: CDR1 LGHNA, CDR2 YNFKEQ. The CDR3 spans 15 residues. CDR3 sequence (DNA): TGTGCCAGCAGCTACTTACTACCAAACTACAATGAGCAGTTCTTC. Amino acids: CASSYLLPNYNEQFF.

This clonotype was picked up many times. V gene TRBV29-1 combines with J gene TRBJ2-3; TRBD1 is a possible D gene (6 bases). V was trimmed by 3 bases and J by 4 bases, leaving 14 bases between them. The CDR3 consists of 14 residues. Germline loops: CDR1 SQVTM, CDR2 ANQGSEA. The CDR3 reads CSVDVGGEADTQYF. As DNA, the CDR3 is TGCAGCGTTGATGTAGGGGGAGAGGCAGATACGCAGTATTTT.

This chain joins TRBV18 and TRBJ2-7; 8 nucleotides line up with TRBD2. The germline CDR1 and CDR2 sequences are KGHSH and LQKENI. J lost 3 bases, V lost 4 bases, and 5 bases had no gene match. The CDR3 runs 14 residues. In nucleotides, the CDR3 is TGTGCCAGCTCACGTAGCGGGGCAAACTACGAGCAGTACTTC. Amino acid sequence: CASSRSGANYEQYF. The full variable domain, its missing parts supplied by reference TRBV18 and TRBJ2-7, is NAGVMQNPRHLVRRRGQEARLRCSPMKGHSHVYWYRQLPEEGLKFMVYLQKENIIDESGMPKERFSAEFPKEGPSILRIQQVVRGDSAAYFCASSRSGANYEQYFGPGTRLTVT.

This clonotype showed up just a few times. The CDR3 nucleotides read TGCAGTGCCCCAGGACAGCGCTACGAGCAGTACTTC. Amino acids: CSAPGQRYEQYF. J is TRBJ2-7 and V is TRBV20-1; D might be TRBD1 (6 bases). The V gene's germline CDR1 is DFQATT and CDR2 SNEGSKA (reference sequence). Trimming shortened V by 6 bases and J by 3 bases, and 12 bases separated the two germline ends. The CDR3 runs to 12 residues.

The rearrangement links TRBV7-9 to TRBJ1-2; D may be TRBD1 (5 bases). CDR1 is SEHNR and CDR2 is FQNEAQ in the germline V gene (reference sequence). This CDR3 spans 14 amino acids. Trimming shortened V by 2 bases and J by 4 bases, and 11 bases separated the two germline ends. In DNA, the CDR3 is TGTGCCAGCAGCTTATTCCAGGGTGGCTATGGCTACACCTTC. Residues: CASSLFQGGYGYTF.

This rearrangement joins TRBV7-2 to TRBJ2-2; D not certain. The V end lost 3 bases, the J end lost 4 bases, and 12 bases lay between the germline ends. The CDR3 length is 15 residues. Germline loops: CDR1 SGHTA, CDR2 FQGNSA. The CDR3 sequence is CASSLEWVGTGELFF. CDR3 coding DNA: TGTGCCAGCAGCTTGGAGTGGGTTGGCACCGGGGAGCTGTTTTTT. Variable domain in full (rest from reference TRBV7-2 and TRBJ2-2): GAGVSQSPSNKVTEKGKDVELRCDPISGHTALYWYRQSLGQGLEFLIYFQGNSAPDKSGLPSDRFSAERTGGSVSTLTIQRTQQEDSAVYLCASSLEWVGTGELFFGEGSRLTVL.

This clonotype was detected only a few times. The CDR3 DNA reads as TGCGCCAGCAGCCAGGGACAGACCTACAATGAGCAGTTCTTC. Protein sequence: CASSQGQTYNEQFF. This chain connects TRBV4-1 to TRBJ2-1; 7 nucleotides line up with TRBD1. V gave up 3 bases and J gave up 2 bases; unmatched junction bases: 1. From germline, CDR1 is MGHRA and CDR2 YSYEKL. The CDR3 has 14 amino acids.